The 17 T cell receptor beta chains listed next were all sequenced from one sample in a study of T cell responses to AZD1222 COVID-19 vaccine. This table comes from immunoSEQ multiplex PCR, and its TCRdb copy is limited to in-frame clones, with some not included. This repertoire shows 75,000 to 95,000 clones, about 85% found once; its top ten account for over 3.5%. The specimen was peripheral blood, collected 28 days after the second AZD1222 dose. These receptors originate from an adult who received the AZD1222 COVID-19 vaccine.

In this sample, this clone turned up a few times. The chain carries TRBV6-5 and TRBJ1-2; D not certain. Germline-derived CDR1 and CDR2 are MNHEY and SVGAGI. V lost 0 bases and J lost 8, with 10 bases in between. This CDR3 region has 13 residues. The CDR3 protein is CASSYSRVEGYTF. The DNA of the CDR3 is TGTGCCAGCAGTTACTCGAGGGTTGAGGGCTACACCTTC.

The J gene is TRBJ1-3, the V gene TRBV12-3 or TRBV12-4, with unresolved D. V shed 6 bases and J shed 0 bases, with 6 bases lying between them. The CDR3 contains 13 residues. The CDR3 DNA is TGTGCCAGCAGCCGGAGCTCTGGAAACACCATATATTTT. It encodes CASSRSSGNTIYF.

This chain connects TRBV12-3 or TRBV12-4 to TRBJ1-2; D is undetermined. V was trimmed by 7 bases and J by 6 bases, leaving 12 bases between them. CDR3 length equals 12 residues. In nucleotides, the CDR3 is TGTGCCAGCATCATCGGAAGGAATGGCTACACCTTC. Amino acids: CASIIGRNGYTF.

This clone ranks as large. The CDR3 DNA is TGTGCCAGCAGCGTAGGGTTTCGGAGCTCCTACAATGAGCAGTTCTTC. Translating gives CASSVGFRSSYNEQFF. The rearrangement joins TRBV9 to TRBJ2-1; unclear D gene. The CDR3 is 16 residues long. Germline CDR1 SGDLS, CDR2 YYNGEE. V was clipped by 0 bases and J by 0 bases, with 10 bases between them.

CDR3 sequence: CASSIEWSYGYTF. CDR3 coding DNA: TGTGCCAGTAGTATTGAATGGAGCTATGGCTACACCTTC. This chain uses TRBV19 with TRBJ1-2; D call uncertain. CDR1 LNHDA and CDR2 SQIVND come from the germline V gene (reference sequence). The CDR3 has 13 amino acids. The V and J ends lost 3 bases and 4 bases respectively, with 9 bases between them.

This rearrangement joins TRBV19 to TRBJ2-1; 7 nucleotides align to TRBD2. CDR1 is LNHDA and CDR2 is SQIVND in the germline V gene (reference sequence). The CDR3 is 17 amino acids. After removal of 2 bases from V and 9 bases from J, the junction contained 16 bases not matched to a gene. CDR3 residues: CASSIRFGFEAGVEQFF. DNA for the CDR3: TGTGCCAGTAGTATAAGGTTTGGGTTTGAGGCGGGAGTTGAGCAGTTCTTC.

The chain has TRBV18 and TRBJ1-1; 7 bases are shared with TRBD1. The germline V gene encodes CDR1 KGHSH and CDR2 LQKENI. V lost 3 bases and J lost 0; bases outside the gene matches: 1. This CDR3 is built from 14 residues. The CDR3 sequence: CASSPGQLNTEAFF. CDR3 nucleotide sequence: TGTGCCAGCTCACCGGGACAGCTGAACACTGAAGCTTTCTTT.

V usage is TRBV5-1 and J usage is TRBJ2-2; 11 nucleotides align to TRBD2. The CDR3 is 17 residues long. Looked up from germline, CDR1 is SGHRS and CDR2 is YFSETQ. Trimming took 0 bases from V and 3 from J; bases not matched to a gene: 4. In DNA, the CDR3 is TGCGCCAGCAGCTTGGGACTAGCGGGGACCCACACCGGGGAGCTGTTTTTT. Amino acid sequence: CASSLGLAGTHTGELFF.

This chain links TRBV27 with TRBJ2-3; 8 bases map to TRBD2. Germline CDR1 and CDR2: MNHEY and SMNVEV (reference sequence). After removal of 4 bases from V and 7 bases from J, the junction contained 16 bases not matched to a gene. There are 17 residues in the CDR3. The CDR3 region has the DNA TGTGCCAGCAGTTCGCCCCTTCAGCGGGGGCCCAGGAATACGCAGTATTTT. It codes for CASSSPLQRGPRNTQYF.

This chain uses TRBV14 with TRBJ2-2, with D uncertain. CDR1 is SGHDN and CDR2 is FVKESK in the germline V gene. There are 13 residues in the CDR3. Trimming pared 6 bases from V and 1 base from J, leaving 6 bases between. CDR3 DNA sequence: TGTGCCAGCAGGACATTGAACACCGGGGAGCTGTTTTTT. Translation: CASRTLNTGELFF.

This clone appeared a few times. This rearrangement joins TRBV7-6 to TRBJ2-3; no definite D call. Germline V gene lookup returns CDR1 SGHVS and CDR2 FNYEAQ. The CDR3 length is 14 residues. V dropped 8 bases and J dropped 0 bases, with 12 bases sitting between them. In DNA, the CDR3 is TGTGCCAGCTCTGATGGAGTTAGCACAGATACGCAGTATTTT. It specifies CASSDGVSTDTQYF.

This clone has a handful of counts. The rearrangement uses TRBV30 and TRBJ1-2; TRBD1 might be the D (5 bases). The CDR3 extends over 14 amino acids. With 2 bases removed from V and 7 bases from J, the gap between germline ends came to 17 bases. Germline CDR1 reads GTSNPN; CDR2 reads SVGIG (reference sequence). This chain's CDR3 is CAWSRTRGSAGYTF. DNA of the CDR3: TGTGCCTGGAGTAGGACAAGGGGAAGCGCTGGCTACACCTTC. The variable domain in full, with the rest retrieved from reference TRBV30 and TRBJ1-2, is SQTIHQWPATLVQPVGSPLSLECTVEGTSNPNLYWYRQAAGRGLQLLFYSVGIGQISSEVPQNLSASRPQDRQFILSSKKLLLSDSGFYLCAWSRTRGSAGYTFGSGTRLTVV.

The gene calls are TRBV4-3 and TRBJ2-2; TRBD2 matches at 7 bases. V shed 4 bases and J 3 bases; nucleotides not matched to a gene: 8. The CDR3 runs 16 residues. Germline CDR1 is LGHNA and CDR2 is YSLEER. The DNA for the CDR3 is TGCGCCAGCAGCCCCGCTAGCGGTCCCCACACCGGGGAGCTGTTTTTT. Protein sequence: CASSPASGPHTGELFF.

J is TRBJ2-3 and V is TRBV7-9, with D perhaps matching TRBD1 or TRBD2 (6 bases each). Germline values: CDR1 SEHNR, CDR2 FQNEAQ (reference sequence). CDR3 size: 15 residues. The ends were cut back, 5 bases at V and 4 bases at J, with 16 bases in the middle. CDR3 amino acids: CASSPFWGAADTQYF. The CDR3 nucleotides read TGTGCCAGCAGCCCATTCTGGGGGGCTGCAGATACGCAGTATTTT.

This chain links TRBV7-2 with TRBJ1-1, with TRBD1 matching 10 bases. There are 16 residues in the CDR3. V lost 2 bases to trimming and J lost 0 bases; unmatched junction nucleotides: 3. CDR1 and CDR2 from the germline V gene are SGHTA and FQGNSA. The CDR3 DNA reads TGTGCCAGCAGCTTACCGGGACAGGGGATGAACACTGAAGCTTTCTTT. This gives the protein CASSLPGQGMNTEAFF.

In the case of this clone: Compared with germline, one end of the junction differs, possibly owing to a read error. The chain links TRBV7-7 to TRBJ1-6; perhaps TRBD1 as D (5 bases). This CDR3 comprises 20 residues. CDR1 is SSHAT and CDR2 is FNYEAQ in the germline V gene (reference sequence). CDR3 coding DNA: TGTGCTAGCAGCCCCCGGAGGGACTTGCTTACGAGCTCCTATAATTCACCCCTCCACTTT. Encoded protein: CASSPRRDLLTSSYNSPLHF.

This clone was recorded once. This chain connects TRBV12-3 or TRBV12-4 to TRBJ1-1, with no clear D. This CDR3 is 13 amino acids long. The ends were cut back, 5 bases at V and 4 bases at J, with 11 bases in the middle. The CDR3 sequence is CASSLKGVTEAFF. The CDR3 DNA reads as TGTGCCAGCAGTCTGAAAGGCGTCACTGAAGCTTTCTTT.